This TCR beta chain emerged from a study of B cell selection in AIRE deficiency. Regulatory T cells were sorted as CD4+CD25hiCD127low/negative. This CDR3 contains 15 residues. Germline V CDR1 and CDR2: MNHNS, SASEGT. Note on this clone: What it binds is not known. The junction does not match germline at one end; this may be a read error.

General observations from the study: Healthy donors alone shared 31.6% of 3,300 or so Treg sequences; patients alone about 10%.

Measured with immunoSEQ multiplex PCR; TCRdb has only the in-frame clones, and not every one. The table includes more than 4,500 clones, 87% detected once. The sequence was collected from a human donor with AIRE deficiency. The chain is built from TRBV6-1 and TRBJ2-3; 7 bases match TRBD1. The specimen was Tregs sorted from PBMCs. CDR3 in amino acids: CASSEEGAGTDTQYF. The CDR3 nucleotides read TGTGCCAGCAGCGAAGAGGGGGCAGGCACAGATACGCAGTATTTT.